This T cell receptor beta chain appears in the sequencing data of a study of identical twins. This clonotype was observed many times. Its antigen is currently unknown. In TCRdb, the 5' RACE reads were re-called with MiXCR into one record per CDR3 protein. The table shows 200,000 to 250,000 distinct CDR3 sequences, with roughly 7.5% occurring only once. Whole-study results and caveats: The presence of invariant MAIT and iNKT cells could partly confound analyses of zero-insertion sequences. Out-of-frame beta chain sequences displayed weaker excess sharing between twins.

This sample also belongs to another study, concerning yellow fever vaccine responses in identical twins.

The specimen sequenced was memory (CD45RO+) T cells sorted from blood. The sequence derives from a woman aged 18 to 35 in good health.

CDR3 nucleotide sequence: TGTGCCAGCAGCTACCCTAGCGGGAGAGTAGAGACCCAGTACTTC. Residues: CASSYPSGRVETQYF. The J gene is TRBJ2-5, the V gene TRBV5-5, with 10 bases aligning to TRBD2. CDR1 SGHKS and CDR2 YYEKEE come from the germline V gene (reference sequence). This CDR3 comprises 15 residues. V was pared by 3 bases and J by 4 bases, with 6 bases of the junction left unmatched.